These 19 T cell receptor beta chains came from one sample sequenced in a study of CD4+ T cells in melanoma. The assay was immunoSEQ multiplex PCR, and TCRdb's table has in-frame clones only and misses some. The data show some 13,000 clones, roughly 80% seen once. The specimen sequenced was cells from a culture (not recorded whether cultured in vitro). These receptor sequences come from a human donor with melanoma.

In its sample, this clone was seen a few times. This sequence joins TRBV5-1 and TRBJ1-5, with D hard to call. Germline-derived CDR1 and CDR2 are SGHRS and YFSETQ. Trimming shortened V by 2 bases and J by 4 bases, and 7 bases separated the two germline ends. The CDR3 length is 13 residues. The CDR3, as DNA: TGCGCCAGCAGCTTCGGGGTAAATCAGCCCCAGCATTTT. Amino acids: CASSFGVNQPQHF.

J is TRBJ2-3 and V is TRBV5-1; D might be TRBD2 (7 bases). V shed 4 bases and J shed 4 bases, with 13 bases lying between them. Germline lookup yields CDR1 SGHRS and CDR2 YFSETQ. CDR3 size: 14 residues. The DNA of the CDR3 is TGCGCCAGCAGCGGGTGGGGGGGCGCAGATACGCAGTATTTT. The encoded protein is CASSGWGGADTQYF.

The J gene is TRBJ1-4, the V gene TRBV19; perhaps TRBD1 as D (6 bases). The CDR3 is 16 residues long. Germline V gives CDR1 LNHDA, CDR2 SQIVND (reference sequence). V dropped 5 bases and J dropped 8 bases, with 21 bases sitting between them. The CDR3 bases are TGTGCCAGTAGTCGGCCGGGGACACCAGCTGGAGAAAAACTGTTTTTT. It yields the protein CASSRPGTPAGEKLFF.

This chain joins TRBV5-1 and TRBJ1-6; 10 bases are a match to TRBD1. V dropped 0 bases and J dropped 6; count of bases not matched to a gene: 0. Germline V gene lookup returns CDR1 SGHRS and CDR2 YFSETQ. The CDR3 covers 15 residues. Written as DNA, the CDR3 is TGCGCCAGCAGCTTGGGGGACAGGGGTAATTCACCCCTCCACTTT. Its protein is CASSLGDRGNSPLHF.

The J gene is TRBJ1-6, the V gene TRBV6-1, with 7 bases lining up with TRBD1. V trimming: 2 bases; J trimming: 6 bases; junction bases outside the gene matches: 7. The germline V gene encodes CDR1 MNHNS and CDR2 SASEGT. The CDR3 spans 16 residues. CDR3 nucleotides: TGTGCCAGCAGTGAAATCTGGGGGACAGCTAATTCACCCCTCCACTTT. Translation: CASSEIWGTANSPLHF.

V gene TRBV6-1 combines with J gene TRBJ1-5; D may be TRBD1 (6 bases). The CDR3 sequence is 14 residues long. V dropped 8 bases and J dropped 7 bases, with 18 bases sitting between them. In germline, CDR1 is MNHNS, CDR2 SASEGT. The CDR3 DNA is TGTGCCAGCCATGAGGGGGGCGTTTTGCAGCCCCAGCATTTT. This encodes CASHEGGVLQPQHF.

The CDR3 nucleotides are TGTGCCAGCAGCCCAACAGGCCCCCCAGCAGGGAAGAACGAGCAGTACTTC. Amino acids: CASSPTGPPAGKNEQYF. The rearrangement uses TRBV9 and TRBJ2-7; D is perhaps TRBD1 (5 bases). The CDR3 spans 17 residues. Trimming took off 4 bases at V and 5 bases at J, with 25 bases between the two ends. Germline lookup yields CDR1 SGDLS and CDR2 YYNGEE. Filled out from reference TRBV9 and TRBJ2-7, the complete variable domain reads DSGVTQTPKHLITATGQRVTLRCSPRSGDLSVYWYQQSLDQGLQFLIQYYNGEERAKGNILERFSAQQFPDLHSELNLSSLELGDSALYFCASSPTGPPAGKNEQYFGPGTRLTVT.

The chain joins TRBV19 to TRBJ1-4; D remains ambiguous. CDR3 length: 15 amino acids. Per the germline V gene, CDR1 is LNHDA and CDR2 is SQIVND (reference sequence). Trimming removed 6 bases at V and 0 bases at J, with 11 bases between. The CDR3 region has the DNA TGTGCCAGTAGCGATACCGGTGCAACTAATGAAAAACTGTTTTTT. This encodes CASSDTGATNEKLFF.

In this sample, this clone turned up a few times. The chain is built from TRBV14 and TRBJ1-1, with D possibly being TRBD1 (5 bases). This CDR3 spans 13 amino acids. The germline V gene has CDR1 SGHDN and CDR2 FVKESK. V gave up 1 base and J gave up 4 bases, with 7 bases separating them. CDR3 protein: CASSQGGSTEAFF. CDR3 coding DNA: TGTGCCAGCAGCCAAGGGGGGAGCACTGAAGCTTTCTTT. The entire variable domain, with the rest obtained from reference TRBV14 and TRBJ1-1, is as follows: EAGVTQFPSHSVIEKGQTVTLRCDPISGHDNLYWYRRVMGKEIKFLLHFVKESKQDESGMPNNRFLAERTGGTYSTLKVQPAELEDSGVYFCASSQGGSTEAFFGQGTRLTVV.

The V call is TRBV7-3, the J call TRBJ1-3, with 7 bases lining up with TRBD1. Germline trimming cut 4 bases from V and 0 bases from J; bases unmatched to any gene: 6. CDR3 length: 16 amino acids. The germline V gene has CDR1 SGHTA and CDR2 FQGTGA. The CDR3 nucleotides are TGTGCCAGCAGCTCCGGACAGGCGAGCTCTGGAAACACCATATATTTT. This encodes CASSSGQASSGNTIYF.

The chain has TRBV2 and TRBJ2-5; D is unclear. Trimming took 7 bases from V and 3 from J, leaving 6 bases between them. This CDR3 comprises 11 residues. Germline CDR1 SNHLY, CDR2 FYNNEI. The CDR3 bases are TGTGCCAGCACTCTCGAAGAGACCCAGTACTTC. It yields the protein CASTLEETQYF.

The V gene is TRBV6-5, the J gene TRBJ2-7; D might be TRBD1 or TRBD2, each matching 5 bases. With 5 bases removed from V and 3 bases from J, the gap between germline ends came to 11 bases. The CDR3 contains 13 residues. CDR1 and CDR2 (germline): MNHEY, SVGAGI. CDR3 sequence (DNA): TGTGCCAGCAGTAGGGACGCGGACTACGAGCAGTACTTC. Translated, it gives CASSRDADYEQYF.

As DNA, the CDR3 is TGTGCCAGCAGCCGGGAGGGGCTTTATGGAAACACCATATATTTT. Translation: CASSREGLYGNTIYF. This sequence joins TRBV5-6 and TRBJ1-3, with D possibly TRBD1 on 5 matching bases. The CDR3 spans 15 residues. Germline assignment: CDR1 SGHDT and CDR2 YYEEEE. The V end lost 4 bases, the J end lost 3 bases, and 14 bases lay between the germline ends.

The chain employs TRBV10-3 and TRBJ2-2; TRBD2 agrees at 7 bases. The V gene's germline CDR1 is ENHRY and CDR2 SYGVKD. The CDR3 totals 15 residues. V gave up 3 bases and J gave up 5 bases; unmatched junction bases: 6. CDR3 region: CAISEAGRGTGELFF. In DNA form, the CDR3 reads TGTGCCATCAGTGAAGCAGGGAGGGGAACCGGGGAGCTGTTTTTT.

This chain uses TRBV5-1 with TRBJ2-1, with no clear D. V dropped 3 bases and J dropped 8 bases, with 12 bases sitting between them. From germline, CDR1 is SGHRS and CDR2 YFSETQ. The CDR3 loop spans 13 amino acids. DNA of the CDR3: TGCGCCAGCAGCTCCGGCCTAGACTATGAGCAGTTCTTC. Translating gives CASSSGLDYEQFF. The variable domain in full, with the rest retrieved from reference TRBV5-1 and TRBJ2-1, is KAGVTQTPRYLIKTRGQQVTLSCSPISGHRSVSWYQQTPGQGLQFLFEYFSETQRNKGNFPGRFSGRQFSNSRSEMNVSTLELGDSALYLCASSSGLDYEQFFGPGTRLTVL.

The rearrangement links TRBV11-2 to TRBJ1-1; D uncertain. This CDR3 region has 16 residues. Looked up from germline, CDR1 is SGHAT and CDR2 is FQNNGV. V lost 3 bases to trimming and J lost 8 bases, with 22 bases between them. CDR3 nucleotide sequence: TGTGCCAGCAGCTTGGTGCAGGTAAGACGAAAGACCGAAGCTTTCTTT. This sequence encodes CASSLVQVRRKTEAFF.

Here the CDR3 DNA reads TGTGCCAGCAGCTTCTACGGGAACACTGAAGCTTTCTTT. This encodes CASSFYGNTEAFF. The chain joins TRBV11-2 to TRBJ1-1; D remains ambiguous. With 3 bases removed from V and 1 base from J, the gap between germline ends came to 6 bases. Germline lookup yields CDR1 SGHAT and CDR2 FQNNGV. The CDR3 is 13 amino acids. Full variable domain (missing parts from reference TRBV11-2 and TRBJ1-1): EAGVAQSPRYKIIEKRQSVAFWCNPISGHATLYWYQQILGQGPKLLIQFQNNGVVDDSQLPKDRFSAERLKGVDSTLKIQPAKLEDSAVYLCASSFYGNTEAFFGQGTRLTVV.

This rearrangement joins TRBV7-2 to TRBJ2-2; perhaps D is TRBD1 or TRBD2 (5 bases each). The CDR3 is 15 residues long. Germline assignment: CDR1 SGHTA and CDR2 FQGNSA. V was pared by 8 bases and J by 1 base, with 14 bases between. The CDR3 sequence is CASSGRNLNTGELFF. In DNA, the CDR3 is TGTGCCAGCTCGGGACGTAACCTGAACACCGGGGAGCTGTTTTTT.

The chain's CDR3 is CASSLVGAQNTGELFF. CDR3 nucleotides: TGTGCCAGCAGCTTAGTGGGGGCACAGAACACCGGGGAGCTGTTTTTT. The chain combines TRBV7-9 with TRBJ2-2, with D possibly being TRBD1 (6 bases). V lost 1 base to trimming and J lost 1 base, with 10 bases between them. The CDR3 runs to 16 residues. Germline lookup yields CDR1 SEHNR and CDR2 FQNEAQ (reference sequence). Full variable domain (outside the CDR3, taken from reference TRBV7-9 and TRBJ2-2): DTGVSQNPRHKITKRGQNVTFRCDPISEHNRLYWYRQTLGQGPEFLTYFQNEAQLEKSRLLSDRFSAERPKGSFSTLEIQRTEQGDSAMYLCASSLVGAQNTGELFFGEGSRLTVL.